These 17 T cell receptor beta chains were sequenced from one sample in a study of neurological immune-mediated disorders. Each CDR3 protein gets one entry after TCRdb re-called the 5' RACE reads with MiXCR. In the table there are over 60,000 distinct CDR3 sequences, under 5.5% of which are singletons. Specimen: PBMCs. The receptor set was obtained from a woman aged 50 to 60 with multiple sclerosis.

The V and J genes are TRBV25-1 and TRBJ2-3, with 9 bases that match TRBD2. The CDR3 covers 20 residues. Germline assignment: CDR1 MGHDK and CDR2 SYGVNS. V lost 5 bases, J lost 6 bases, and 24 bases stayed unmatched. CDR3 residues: CASSPTDWAGGDTASDTQYF. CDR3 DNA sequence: TGTGCCAGCAGTCCCACGGATTGGGCGGGGGGGGACACTGCGTCGGATACGCAGTATTTT. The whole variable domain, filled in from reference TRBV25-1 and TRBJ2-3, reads EADIYQTPRYLVIGTGKKITLECSQTMGHDKMYWYQQDPGMELHLIHYSYGVNSTEKGDLSSESTVSRIRTEHFPLTLESARPSHTSQYLCASSPTDWAGGDTASDTQYFGPGTRLTVL.

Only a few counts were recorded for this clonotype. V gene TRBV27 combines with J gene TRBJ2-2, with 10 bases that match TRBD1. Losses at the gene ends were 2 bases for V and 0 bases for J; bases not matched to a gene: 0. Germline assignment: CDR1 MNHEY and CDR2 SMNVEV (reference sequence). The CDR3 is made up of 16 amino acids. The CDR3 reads CASSLGQGANTGELFF. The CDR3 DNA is TGTGCCAGCAGTTTAGGACAGGGGGCGAACACCGGGGAGCTGTTTTTT.

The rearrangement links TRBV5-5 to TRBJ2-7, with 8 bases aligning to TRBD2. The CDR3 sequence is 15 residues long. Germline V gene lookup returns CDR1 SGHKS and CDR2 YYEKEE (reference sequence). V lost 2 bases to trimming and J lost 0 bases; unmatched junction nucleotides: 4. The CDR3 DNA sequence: TGTGCCAGCAGCTTAAGGACTAGCTACTCCTACGAGCAGTACTTC. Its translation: CASSLRTSYSYEQYF.

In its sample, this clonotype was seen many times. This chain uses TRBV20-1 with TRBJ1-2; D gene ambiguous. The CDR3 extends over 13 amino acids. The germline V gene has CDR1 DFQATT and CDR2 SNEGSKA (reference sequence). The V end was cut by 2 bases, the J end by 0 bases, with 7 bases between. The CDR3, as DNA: TGCAGTGCTAGAACCCAGCCTAACTATGGCTACACCTTC. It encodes CSARTQPNYGYTF.

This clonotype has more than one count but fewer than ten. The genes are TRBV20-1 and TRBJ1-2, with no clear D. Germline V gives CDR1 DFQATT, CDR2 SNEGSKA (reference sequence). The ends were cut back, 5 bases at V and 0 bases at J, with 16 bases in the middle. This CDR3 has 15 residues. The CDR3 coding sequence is TGCAGTGCTCCTAAGTTGGAGTCTACTAACTATGGCTACACCTTC. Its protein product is CSAPKLESTNYGYTF.

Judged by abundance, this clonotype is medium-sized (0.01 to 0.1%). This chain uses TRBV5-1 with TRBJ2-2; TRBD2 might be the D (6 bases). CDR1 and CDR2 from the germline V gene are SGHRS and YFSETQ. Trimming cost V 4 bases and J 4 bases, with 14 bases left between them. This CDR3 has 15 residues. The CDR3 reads CASSRVGSTTGELFF. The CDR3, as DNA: TGCGCCAGCAGCCGCGTCGGGAGCACCACCGGGGAGCTGTTTTTT.

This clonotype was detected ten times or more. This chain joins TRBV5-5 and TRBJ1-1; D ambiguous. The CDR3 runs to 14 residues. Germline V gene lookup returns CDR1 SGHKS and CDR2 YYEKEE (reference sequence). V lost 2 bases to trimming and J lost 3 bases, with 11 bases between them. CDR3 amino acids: CASSFTRLDTEAFF. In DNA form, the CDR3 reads TGTGCCAGCAGCTTTACTCGATTGGACACTGAAGCTTTCTTT. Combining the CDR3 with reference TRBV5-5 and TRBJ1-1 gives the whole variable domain DAGVTQSPTHLIKTRGQQVTLRCSPISGHKSVSWYQQVLGQGPQFIFQYYEKEERGRGNFPDRFSARQFPNYSSELNVNALLLGDSALYLCASSFTRLDTEAFFGQGTRLTVV.

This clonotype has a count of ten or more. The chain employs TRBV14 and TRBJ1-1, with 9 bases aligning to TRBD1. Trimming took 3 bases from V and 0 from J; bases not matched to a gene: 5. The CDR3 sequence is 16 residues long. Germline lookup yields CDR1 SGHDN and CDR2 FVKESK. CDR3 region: CASSQRTGELNTEAFF. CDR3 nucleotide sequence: TGTGCCAGCAGCCAGAGGACAGGGGAGCTGAACACTGAAGCTTTCTTT.

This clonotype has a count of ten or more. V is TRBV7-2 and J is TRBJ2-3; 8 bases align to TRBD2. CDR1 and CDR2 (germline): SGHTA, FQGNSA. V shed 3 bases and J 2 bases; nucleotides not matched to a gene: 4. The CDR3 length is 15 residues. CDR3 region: CASSLLTSVTDTQYF. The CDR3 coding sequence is TGTGCCAGCAGCTTGCTGACTAGCGTCACAGATACGCAGTATTTT.

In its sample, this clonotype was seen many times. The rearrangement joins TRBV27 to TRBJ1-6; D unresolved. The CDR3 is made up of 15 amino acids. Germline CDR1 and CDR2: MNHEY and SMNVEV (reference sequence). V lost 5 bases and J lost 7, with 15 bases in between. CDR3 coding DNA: TGTGCCAGCAGTCCTAATGGACCGACCAATTCACCCCTCCACTTT. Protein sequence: CASSPNGPTNSPLHF.

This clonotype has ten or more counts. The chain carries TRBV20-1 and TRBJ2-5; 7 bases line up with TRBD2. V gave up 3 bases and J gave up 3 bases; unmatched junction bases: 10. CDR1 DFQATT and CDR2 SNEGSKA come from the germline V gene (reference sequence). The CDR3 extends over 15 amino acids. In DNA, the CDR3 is TGCAGTGCTAGTGGAGCGGGGACCTTAAAAGAGACCCAGTACTTC. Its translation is CSASGAGTLKETQYF.

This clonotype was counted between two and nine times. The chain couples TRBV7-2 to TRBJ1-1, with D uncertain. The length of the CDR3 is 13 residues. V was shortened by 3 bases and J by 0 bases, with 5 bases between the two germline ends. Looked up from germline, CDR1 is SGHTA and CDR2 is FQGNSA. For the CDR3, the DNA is TGTGCCAGCAGCTTGTCCGTGAACACTGAAGCTTTCTTT. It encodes CASSLSVNTEAFF.

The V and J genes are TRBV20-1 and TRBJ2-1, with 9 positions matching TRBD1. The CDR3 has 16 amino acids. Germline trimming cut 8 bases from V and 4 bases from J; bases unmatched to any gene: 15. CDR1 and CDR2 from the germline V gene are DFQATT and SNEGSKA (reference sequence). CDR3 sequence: CSCYPPGQGSYNEQFF. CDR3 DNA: TGCAGTTGCTACCCCCCGGGACAGGGTAGTTACAATGAGCAGTTCTTC.

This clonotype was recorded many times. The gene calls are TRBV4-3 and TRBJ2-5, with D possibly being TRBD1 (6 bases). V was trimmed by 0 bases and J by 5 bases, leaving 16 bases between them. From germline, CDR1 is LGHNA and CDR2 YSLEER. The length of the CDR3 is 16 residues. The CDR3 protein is CASSQDRGQSIETQYF. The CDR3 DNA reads TGCGCCAGCAGCCAAGATAGGGGACAAAGCATTGAGACCCAGTACTTC.

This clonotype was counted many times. In DNA, the CDR3 is TGCAGCGGAGGCGGGACGCAGAACACTGAAGCTTTCTTT. Its translation: CSGGGTQNTEAFF. This sequence joins TRBV29-1 and TRBJ1-1, with a possible D match to TRBD1 (5 bases). Germline V CDR1 and CDR2: SQVTM, ANQGSEA. V was clipped by 7 bases and J by 1 base, with 13 bases between them. This CDR3 is 13 amino acids long.

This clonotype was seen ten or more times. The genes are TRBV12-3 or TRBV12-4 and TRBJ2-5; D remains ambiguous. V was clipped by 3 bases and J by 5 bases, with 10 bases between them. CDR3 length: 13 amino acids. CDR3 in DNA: TGTGCCAGCAGTTTTCGTGGTTTGGAGACCCAGTACTTC. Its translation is CASSFRGLETQYF.

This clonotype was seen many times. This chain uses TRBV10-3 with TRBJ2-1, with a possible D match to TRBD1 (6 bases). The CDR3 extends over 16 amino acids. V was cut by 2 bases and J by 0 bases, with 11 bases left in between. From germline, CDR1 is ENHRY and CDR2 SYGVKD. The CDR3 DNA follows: TGTGCCATCAGTGAGCCTCAGGGGAACTCCTACAATGAGCAGTTCTTC. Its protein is CAISEPQGNSYNEQFF.